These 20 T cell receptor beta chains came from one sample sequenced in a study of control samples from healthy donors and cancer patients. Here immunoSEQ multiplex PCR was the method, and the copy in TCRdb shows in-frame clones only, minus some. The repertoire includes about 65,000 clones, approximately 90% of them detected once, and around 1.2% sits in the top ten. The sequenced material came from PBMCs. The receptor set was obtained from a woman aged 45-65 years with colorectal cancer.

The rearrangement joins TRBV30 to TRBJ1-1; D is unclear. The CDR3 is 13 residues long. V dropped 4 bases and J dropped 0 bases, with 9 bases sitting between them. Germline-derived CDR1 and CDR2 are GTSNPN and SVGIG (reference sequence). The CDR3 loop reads CAWTRLMNTEAFF. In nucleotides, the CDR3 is TGTGCCTGGACAAGGCTGATGAACACTGAAGCTTTCTTT.

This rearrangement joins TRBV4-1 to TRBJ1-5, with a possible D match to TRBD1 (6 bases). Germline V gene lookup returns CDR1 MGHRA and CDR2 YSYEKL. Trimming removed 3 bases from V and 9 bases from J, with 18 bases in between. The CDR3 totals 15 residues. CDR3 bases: TGCGCCAGCAGCCAGGACACAGGGAACTTTCGGCCCCAGCATTTT. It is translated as CASSQDTGNFRPQHF.

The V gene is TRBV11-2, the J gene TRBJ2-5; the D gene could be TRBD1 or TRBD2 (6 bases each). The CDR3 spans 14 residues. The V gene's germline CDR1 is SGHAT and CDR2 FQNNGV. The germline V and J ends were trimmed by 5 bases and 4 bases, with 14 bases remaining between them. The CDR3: CASSGGTNGETQYF. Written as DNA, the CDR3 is TGTGCCAGCAGCGGGGGGACAAACGGAGAGACCCAGTACTTC.

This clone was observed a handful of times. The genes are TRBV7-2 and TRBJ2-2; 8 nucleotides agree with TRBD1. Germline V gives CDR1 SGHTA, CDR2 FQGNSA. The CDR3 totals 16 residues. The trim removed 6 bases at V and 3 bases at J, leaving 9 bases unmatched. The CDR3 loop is CASRARGTGDTGELFF. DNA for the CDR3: TGTGCCAGCAGGGCTCGTGGGACAGGCGACACCGGGGAGCTGTTTTTT.

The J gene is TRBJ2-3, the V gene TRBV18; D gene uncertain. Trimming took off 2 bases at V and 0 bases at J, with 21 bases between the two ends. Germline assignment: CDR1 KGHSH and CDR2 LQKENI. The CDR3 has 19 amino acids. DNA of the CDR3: TGTGCCAGCTCACCATCCTATCTAGGCAGTCGAATTAGCACAGATACGCAGTATTTT. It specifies CASSPSYLGSRISTDTQYF.

This CDR3 is CASSEARMGTQYF. The DNA of the CDR3 is TGTGCCAGCAGCGAGGCGAGAATGGGGACCCAGTACTTC. V is TRBV13 and J is TRBJ2-5; unclear D gene. Germline CDR1 PRHDT, CDR2 FYEKMQ (reference sequence). V was pared by 5 bases and J by 7 bases, with 14 bases between. The CDR3 has 13 amino acids.

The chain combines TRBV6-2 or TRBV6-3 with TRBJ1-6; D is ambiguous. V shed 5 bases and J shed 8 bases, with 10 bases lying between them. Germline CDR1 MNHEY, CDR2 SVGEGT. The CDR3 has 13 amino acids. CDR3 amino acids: CASSTRTHSPLHF. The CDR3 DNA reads TGTGCCAGCAGTACCCGGACTCATTCACCCCTCCACTTT.

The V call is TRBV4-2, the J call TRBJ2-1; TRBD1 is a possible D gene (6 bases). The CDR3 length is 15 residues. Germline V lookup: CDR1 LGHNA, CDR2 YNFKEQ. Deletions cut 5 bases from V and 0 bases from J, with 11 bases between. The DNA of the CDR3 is TGTGCCAGCAGCGCAGCACAGGGCTCCTACAATGAGCAGTTCTTC. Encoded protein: CASSAAQGSYNEQFF.

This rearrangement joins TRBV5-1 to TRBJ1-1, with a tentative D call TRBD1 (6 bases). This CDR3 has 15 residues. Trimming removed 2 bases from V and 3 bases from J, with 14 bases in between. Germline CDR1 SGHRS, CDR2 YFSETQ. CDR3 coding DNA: TGCGCCAGCAGCTTTAGTACGGGGGGCCACACTGAAGCTTTCTTT. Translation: CASSFSTGGHTEAFF.

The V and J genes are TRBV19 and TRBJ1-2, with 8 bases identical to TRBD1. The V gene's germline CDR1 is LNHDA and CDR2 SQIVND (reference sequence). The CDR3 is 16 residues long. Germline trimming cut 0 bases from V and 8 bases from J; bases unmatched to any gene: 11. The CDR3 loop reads CASSIDRTGTMGGYTF. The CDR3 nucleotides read TGTGCCAGTAGTATAGATCGGACAGGGACGATGGGAGGCTACACCTTC.

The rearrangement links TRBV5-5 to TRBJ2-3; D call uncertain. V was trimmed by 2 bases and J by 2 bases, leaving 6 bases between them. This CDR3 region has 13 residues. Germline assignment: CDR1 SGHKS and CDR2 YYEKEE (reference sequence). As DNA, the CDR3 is TGTGCCAGCAGCTTCTCAATCACAGATACGCAGTATTTT. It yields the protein CASSFSITDTQYF.

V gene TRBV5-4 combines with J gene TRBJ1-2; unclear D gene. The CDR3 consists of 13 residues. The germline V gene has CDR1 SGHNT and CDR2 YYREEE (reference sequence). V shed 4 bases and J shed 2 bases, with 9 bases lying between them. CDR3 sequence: CASSPDKNYGYTF. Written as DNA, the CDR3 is TGTGCCAGCAGCCCAGACAAGAACTATGGCTACACCTTC.

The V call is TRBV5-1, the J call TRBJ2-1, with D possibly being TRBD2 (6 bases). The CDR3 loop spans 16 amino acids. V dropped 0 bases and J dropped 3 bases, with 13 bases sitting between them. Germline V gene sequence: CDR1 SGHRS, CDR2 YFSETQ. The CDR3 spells CASSLAGGTGYNEQFF. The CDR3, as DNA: TGCGCCAGCAGCTTGGCCGGCGGGACGGGCTACAATGAGCAGTTCTTC.

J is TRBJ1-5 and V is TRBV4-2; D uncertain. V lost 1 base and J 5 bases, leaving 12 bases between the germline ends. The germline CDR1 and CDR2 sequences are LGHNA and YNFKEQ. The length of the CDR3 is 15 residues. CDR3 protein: CASSQVRGKDQPQHF. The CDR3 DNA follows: TGTGCCAGCAGCCAAGTTCGGGGAAAGGATCAGCCCCAGCATTTT.

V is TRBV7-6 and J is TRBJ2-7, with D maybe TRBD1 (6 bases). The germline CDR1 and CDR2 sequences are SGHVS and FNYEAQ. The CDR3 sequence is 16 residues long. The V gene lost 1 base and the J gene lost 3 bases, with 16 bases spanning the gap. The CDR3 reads CASSLGVAGAGYEQYF. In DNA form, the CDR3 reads TGTGCCAGCAGCTTAGGAGTGGCAGGGGCAGGCTACGAGCAGTACTTC.

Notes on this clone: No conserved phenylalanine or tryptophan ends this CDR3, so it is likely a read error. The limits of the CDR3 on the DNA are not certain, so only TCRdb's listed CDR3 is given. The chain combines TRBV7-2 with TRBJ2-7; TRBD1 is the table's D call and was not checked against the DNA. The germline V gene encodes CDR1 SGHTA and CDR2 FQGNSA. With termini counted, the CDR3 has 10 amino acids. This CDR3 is CASSSDRQGP.

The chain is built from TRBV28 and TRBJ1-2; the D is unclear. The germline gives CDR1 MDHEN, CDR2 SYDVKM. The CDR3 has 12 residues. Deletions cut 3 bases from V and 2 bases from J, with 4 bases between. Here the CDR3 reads CASSLVNYGYTF. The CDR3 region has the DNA TGTGCCAGCAGTTTGGTCAACTATGGCTACACCTTC.

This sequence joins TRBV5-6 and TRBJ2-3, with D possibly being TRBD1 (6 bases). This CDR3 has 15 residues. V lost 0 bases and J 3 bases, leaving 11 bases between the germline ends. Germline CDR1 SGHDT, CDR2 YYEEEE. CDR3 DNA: TGTGCCAGCAGCTTGGTGGGACATACGACAGATACGCAGTATTTT. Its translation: CASSLVGHTTDTQYF.

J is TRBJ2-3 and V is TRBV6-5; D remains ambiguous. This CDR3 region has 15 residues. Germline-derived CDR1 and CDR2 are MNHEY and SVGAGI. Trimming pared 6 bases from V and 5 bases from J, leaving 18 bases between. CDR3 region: CASSRDSTPRDTQYF. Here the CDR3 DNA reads TGTGCCAGCAGCCGCGACTCCACCCCGAGAGATACGCAGTATTTT.

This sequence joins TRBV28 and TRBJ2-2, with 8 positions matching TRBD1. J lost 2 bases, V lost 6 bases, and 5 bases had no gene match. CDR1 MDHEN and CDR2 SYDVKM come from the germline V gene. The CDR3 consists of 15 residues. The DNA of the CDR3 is TGTGCCAGCAGGCCTACAGGGGGAAACACCGGGGAGCTGTTTTTT. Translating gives CASRPTGGNTGELFF.